These 14 T cell receptor beta chains were all obtained from the same sample, sequenced in a study of OX40 agonist ivuxolimab in advanced cancers. The assay was immunoSEQ multiplex PCR, and TCRdb's table has in-frame clones only and misses some. The sample includes some 83,000 clones, approximately 86% of them seen just once. The material sequenced was CD4+ or CD8+ T cells sorted from blood, taken in a trial of the OX40 agonist ivuxolimab. The receptor source for this set is an adult with an advanced solid tumor such as melanoma, head and neck, liver or kidney cancer.

V is TRBV11-2 and J is TRBJ2-3; D is possibly TRBD2 (6 bases). Germline lookup yields CDR1 SGHAT and CDR2 FQNNGV. Trimming took 0 bases from V and 2 from J, leaving 15 bases between them. The CDR3 is 17 amino acids. The CDR3 DNA reads as TGTGCCAGCAGCTTAGATCAGGAGACGGGACTCACAGATACGCAGTATTTT. Protein product: CASSLDQETGLTDTQYF. The whole variable domain, filled in from reference TRBV11-2 and TRBJ2-3, reads EAGVAQSPRYKIIEKRQSVAFWCNPISGHATLYWYQQILGQGPKLLIQFQNNGVVDDSQLPKDRFSAERLKGVDSTLKIQPAKLEDSAVYLCASSLDQETGLTDTQYFGPGTRLTVL.

The chain links TRBV5-8 to TRBJ1-2; D is ambiguous. The CDR3 consists of 15 residues. CDR1 and CDR2 from the germline V gene are SGHTS and YDEGEE. With 4 bases removed from V and 4 bases from J, the gap between germline ends came to 17 bases. CDR3 sequence reads: CASSIRGRLTYGYTF. Here the CDR3 DNA reads TGTGCCAGCAGCATCCGGGGTCGACTGACCTATGGCTACACCTTC.

Comments on this clone: Other DNA sequences in this specimen translate into the identical CDR3. The gene calls are TRBV15 and TRBJ2-3; a possible D gene is TRBD1 (6 bases). Trimming removed 0 bases at V and 4 bases at J, with 11 bases between. The V gene's germline CDR1 is LNHNV and CDR2 YYDKDF (reference sequence). The CDR3 has 15 residues. CDR3 DNA sequence: TGTGCCACCAGCAGAGACAGGGGACCAGCAGATACGCAGTATTTT. It yields the protein CATSRDRGPADTQYF. The entire variable domain, with the rest obtained from reference TRBV15 and TRBJ2-3, is as follows: DAMVIQNPRYQVTQFGKPVTLSCSQTLNHNVMYWYQQKSSQAPKLLFHYYDKDFNNEADTPDNFQSRRPNTSFCFLDIRSPGLGDTAMYLCATSRDRGPADTQYFGPGTRLTVL.

The V gene is TRBV7-3, the J gene TRBJ2-3; 8 bases line up with TRBD2. The CDR3 sequence is 17 residues long. The V segment lost 5 bases and the J segment 8 bases; nucleotides outside the gene matches: 18. Germline V gene sequence: CDR1 SGHTA, CDR2 FQGTGA. The CDR3: CASSTTVPGTSSVTQYF. In nucleotides, the CDR3 is TGTGCCAGCAGCACGACCGTGCCCGGGACTAGTTCCGTTACGCAGTATTTT.

The chain recombines TRBV7-3 with TRBJ2-3, with unresolved D. This CDR3 region has 13 residues. Trimming took 2 bases from V and 7 from J, leaving 10 bases between them. CDR1 is SGHTA, CDR2 FQGTGA, per germline. The CDR3 sequence is CASSLGPSYTQYF. The CDR3 coding sequence is TGTGCCAGCAGCTTAGGCCCGTCTTATACGCAGTATTTT.

This chain joins TRBV4-2 and TRBJ2-3; the match to TRBD2 covers 12 bases. The CDR3 is made up of 20 amino acids. Germline trimming cut 0 bases from V and 1 base from J; bases unmatched to any gene: 11. Germline V gene sequence: CDR1 LGHNA, CDR2 YNFKEQ. The CDR3 spells CASSQDQVTSGSIRTDTQYF. CDR3 nucleotides: TGTGCCAGCAGCCAAGATCAGGTGACTAGCGGGAGTATCCGCACAGATACGCAGTATTTT.

The chain is built from TRBV28 and TRBJ1-4; D perhaps matches TRBD1 (5 bases). CDR3 length: 15 residues. Germline assignment: CDR1 MDHEN and CDR2 SYDVKM. The V end was cut by 1 base, the J end by 8 bases, with 14 bases between. This CDR3 is CASSLLMPEGEKLFF. CDR3 bases: TGTGCCAGCAGTTTATTGATGCCCGAGGGGGAAAAACTGTTTTTT.

V is TRBV5-1 and J is TRBJ2-2, with 10 bases lining up with TRBD2. Germline V lookup: CDR1 SGHRS, CDR2 YFSETQ. The length of the CDR3 is 16 residues. The J segment lost 0 bases and the V segment lost 3 bases, leaving 2 bases of the junction unmatched. CDR3 DNA sequence: TGCGCCAGCAGCTCCCTAGCGGGAGCGAACACCGGGGAGCTGTTTTTT. It yields the protein CASSSLAGANTGELFF.

V gene TRBV5-5 combines with J gene TRBJ1-1; D gene uncertain. Germline V gives CDR1 SGHKS, CDR2 YYEKEE (reference sequence). V lost 0 bases to trimming and J lost 5 bases, with 5 bases between them. The CDR3 sequence is 12 residues long. This chain's CDR3 is CASSLETTEAFF. The CDR3 DNA sequence: TGTGCCAGCAGCTTGGAGACAACTGAAGCTTTCTTT.

The gene calls are TRBV2 and TRBJ2-1, with D possibly matching TRBD2 (6 bases). Trimming stripped 7 bases from V and 8 bases from J, with 15 bases between. Germline CDR1 SNHLY, CDR2 FYNNEI. This CDR3 is 13 amino acids long. The DNA for the CDR3 is TGTGCCAGCACAAAACTAGCAGCCCATGAGCAGTTCTTC. Its translation is CASTKLAAHEQFF.

J is TRBJ1-1 and V is TRBV15; D gene ambiguous. V was trimmed by 6 bases and J by 1 base, leaving 12 bases between them. The CDR3 totals 14 residues. Germline V gene sequence: CDR1 LNHNV, CDR2 YYDKDF (reference sequence). CDR3 sequence (DNA): TGTGCCACCAGTCCAACGACGGGGAACACTGAAGCTTTCTTT. Amino acid sequence: CATSPTTGNTEAFF.

The V gene is TRBV7-2, the J gene TRBJ2-7; D is unclear. Germline V gives CDR1 SGHTA, CDR2 FQGNSA. The CDR3 has 14 amino acids. With 5 bases removed from V and 1 base from J, the gap between germline ends came to 12 bases. The CDR3 here is CASSRSGKSYEQYF. CDR3 in DNA: TGTGCCAGCAGCCGCTCCGGAAAATCCTACGAGCAGTACTTC.

This clone was counted between two and nine times. The chain carries TRBV15 and TRBJ1-5; D call uncertain. The germline gives CDR1 LNHNV, CDR2 YYDKDF (reference sequence). The CDR3 has 12 amino acids. V gave up 0 bases and J gave up 4 bases, with 1 base separating them. DNA of the CDR3: TGTGCCACCAGCAGAGATAATCAGCCCCAGCATTTT. Protein product: CATSRDNQPQHF.

The genes are TRBV10-3 and TRBJ1-1; D is uncertain. Germline assignment: CDR1 ENHRY and CDR2 SYGVKD. V lost 0 bases and J 1 base, leaving 6 bases between the germline ends. The CDR3 is 14 residues long. CDR3 in DNA: TGTGCCATCAGTGAGTCTGGCAGGAACACTGAAGCTTTCTTT. Translating gives CAISESGRNTEAFF.